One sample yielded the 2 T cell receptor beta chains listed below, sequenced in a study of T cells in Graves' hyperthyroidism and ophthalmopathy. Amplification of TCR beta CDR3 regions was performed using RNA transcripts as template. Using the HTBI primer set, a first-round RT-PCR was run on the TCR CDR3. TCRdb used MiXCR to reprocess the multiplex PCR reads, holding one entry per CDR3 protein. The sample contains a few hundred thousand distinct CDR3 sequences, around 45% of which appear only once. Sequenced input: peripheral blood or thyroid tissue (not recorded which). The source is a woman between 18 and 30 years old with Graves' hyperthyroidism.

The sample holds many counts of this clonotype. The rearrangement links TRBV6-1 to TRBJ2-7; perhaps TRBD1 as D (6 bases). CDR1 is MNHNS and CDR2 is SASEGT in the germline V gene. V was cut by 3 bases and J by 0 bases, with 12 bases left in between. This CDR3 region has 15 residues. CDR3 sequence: CASSDDRKNSYEQYF. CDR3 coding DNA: TGTGCCAGCAGTGACGACAGGAAAAACTCCTACGAGCAGTACTTC.

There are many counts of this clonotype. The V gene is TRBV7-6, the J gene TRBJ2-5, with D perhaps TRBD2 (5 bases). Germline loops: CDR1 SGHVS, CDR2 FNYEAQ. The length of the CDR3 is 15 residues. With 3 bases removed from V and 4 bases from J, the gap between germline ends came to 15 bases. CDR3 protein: CASSFVPQAGETQYF. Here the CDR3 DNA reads TGTGCCAGCAGCTTCGTCCCCCAGGCGGGAGAGACCCAGTACTTC. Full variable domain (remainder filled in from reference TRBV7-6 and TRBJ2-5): GAGVSQSPRYKVTKRGQDVALRCDPISGHVSLYWYRQALGQGPEFLTYFNYEAQQDKSGLPNDRFSAERPEGSISTLTIQRTEQRDSAMYRCASSFVPQAGETQYFGPGTRLLVL.